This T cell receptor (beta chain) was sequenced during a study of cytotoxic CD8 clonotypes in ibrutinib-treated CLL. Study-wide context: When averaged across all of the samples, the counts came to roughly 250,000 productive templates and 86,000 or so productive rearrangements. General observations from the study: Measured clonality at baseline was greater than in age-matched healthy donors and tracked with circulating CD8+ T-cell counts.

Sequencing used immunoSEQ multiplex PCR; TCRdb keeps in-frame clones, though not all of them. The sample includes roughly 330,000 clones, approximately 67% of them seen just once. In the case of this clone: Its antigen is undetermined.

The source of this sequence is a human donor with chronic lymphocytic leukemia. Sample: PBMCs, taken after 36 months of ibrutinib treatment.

The CDR3 protein is CASSQSRDSSYEQYF. For the CDR3, the DNA is TGTGCCAGCTCCCAGAGCCGGGACTCCTCCTACGAGCAGTACTTC. The genes are TRBV18 and TRBJ2-7; D may be TRBD2 (6 bases). With 6 bases removed from V and 0 bases from J, the gap between germline ends came to 15 bases. Germline V gene lookup returns CDR1 KGHSH and CDR2 LQKENI. This CDR3 has 15 residues.